The 18 T cell receptor beta chains reported below all come from one sample, sequenced in a study of T cell responses to AZD1222 COVID-19 vaccine. Profiling relied on immunoSEQ multiplex PCR, and the TCRdb table lists in-frame clones only, not all of them. Among some 99,000 clones listed, about four fifths were seen once. The sequencing used peripheral blood, collected 28 days after the second AZD1222 dose. Receptor source: an adult who received the AZD1222 COVID-19 vaccine.

V usage is TRBV2 and J usage is TRBJ1-2, with TRBD1 identical over 9 bases. This CDR3 contains 11 residues. The V gene's germline CDR1 is SNHLY and CDR2 FYNNEI. V lost 8 bases, J lost 8 bases, and 3 bases stayed unmatched. CDR3 in amino acids: CASRTGEGYTF. The CDR3, as DNA: TGTGCCAGCCGGACAGGGGAGGGCTACACCTTC.

This clone was seen only once. The J gene is TRBJ2-5, the V gene TRBV11-1; no clear D gene. V lost 4 bases to trimming and J lost 5 bases, with 8 bases between them. Per the germline V gene, CDR1 is SGHAT and CDR2 is FQDESV (reference sequence). The CDR3 consists of 12 residues. CDR3 sequence: CASSSMSETQYF. The CDR3, as DNA: TGTGCCAGCAGCTCAATGTCGGAGACCCAGTACTTC. Supplemented by reference TRBV11-1 and TRBJ2-5, the full variable domain reads EAEVAQSPRYKITEKSQAVAFWCDPISGHATLYWYRQILGQGPELLVQFQDESVVDDSQLPKDRFSAERLKGVDSTLKIQPAELGDSAMYLCASSSMSETQYFGPGTRLLVL.

This chain links TRBV18 with TRBJ2-5; D remains unclear. Germline V gives CDR1 KGHSH, CDR2 LQKENI. The CDR3 consists of 13 residues. V lost 3 bases and J 2 bases, leaving 7 bases between the germline ends. The CDR3 reads CASSPPLQETQYF. The CDR3 DNA sequence: TGTGCCAGCTCACCTCCCCTACAAGAGACCCAGTACTTC.

The chain recombines TRBV19 with TRBJ1-5; D unclear. Germline-derived CDR1 and CDR2 are LNHDA and SQIVND (reference sequence). This CDR3 region has 12 residues. Deletions cut 5 bases from V and 2 bases from J, with 4 bases between. Written as DNA, the CDR3 is TGTGCCAGTAGTTTTGGCAATCAGCCCCAGCATTTT. Protein sequence: CASSFGNQPQHF.

CDR3 nucleotides: TGCGCCAGCAGCCTTGGAGGGACGTCCACAGATACGCAGTATTTT. Its translation: CASSLGGTSTDTQYF. The J gene is TRBJ2-3, the V gene TRBV5-1; maybe TRBD2 (6 bases). The CDR3 totals 15 residues. The V end lost 4 bases, the J end lost 2 bases, and 14 bases lay between the germline ends. Germline V CDR1 and CDR2: SGHRS, YFSETQ.

The CDR3 loop reads CASSQNPGGAEGYTF. The CDR3 nucleotides are TGCGCCAGCAGCCAGAATCCAGGGGGCGCGGAAGGCTACACCTTC. The genes are TRBV4-1 and TRBJ1-2, with 8 bases lining up with TRBD1. Germline values: CDR1 MGHRA, CDR2 YSYEKL. V was clipped by 3 bases and J by 8 bases; unmatched bases: 11. The CDR3 has 15 amino acids.

The chain couples TRBV7-3 to TRBJ1-2, with 10 nucleotides matching TRBD1. The junction had 10 bases not matched to a gene; V was cut back by 5 bases and J by 13 bases. Germline CDR1 and CDR2: SGHTA and FQGTGA. The CDR3 loop spans 13 amino acids. This chain's CDR3 is CASSPGPGQGFTF. In DNA form, the CDR3 reads TGTGCCAGCAGCCCCGGCCCGGGACAGGGGTTCACCTTC.

The rearrangement joins TRBV10-3 to TRBJ1-5, with 10 bases identical to TRBD1. Unmatched junction bases numbered 7, after V lost 3 bases and J lost 5 bases. The germline CDR1 and CDR2 sequences are ENHRY and SYGVKD. The CDR3 is 16 amino acids. Here the CDR3 reads CAISDGDRGRHQPQHF. For the CDR3, the DNA is TGTGCCATCAGTGATGGAGACAGGGGGCGGCATCAGCCCCAGCATTTT.

The chain links TRBV10-3 to TRBJ2-5; D may be TRBD1 (5 bases). The length of the CDR3 is 14 residues. Trimming shortened V by 5 bases and J by 3 bases, and 13 bases separated the two germline ends. CDR1 is ENHRY, CDR2 SYGVKD, per germline. The CDR3 protein is CAISPSPREETQYF. The CDR3 DNA sequence: TGTGCCATCAGTCCATCCCCCAGGGAAGAGACCCAGTACTTC.

The chain couples TRBV6-6 to TRBJ2-5; TRBD1 is a possible D gene (6 bases). Trimming left V 4 bases short and J 2 bases short, with 14 bases between. The germline V gene has CDR1 MNHNY and CDR2 SVGAGI (reference sequence). This CDR3 has 15 residues. The CDR3 sequence: CASSSPGAGQETQYF. The CDR3 DNA follows: TGTGCCAGCAGTTCCCCAGGGGCTGGGCAAGAGACCCAGTACTTC.

V and J are TRBV7-9 and TRBJ1-1, with D perhaps matching TRBD1 (5 bases). The V end was cut by 6 bases, the J end by 6 bases, with 14 bases between. This CDR3 is built from 13 residues. Germline V gene lookup returns CDR1 SEHNR and CDR2 FQNEAQ (reference sequence). The CDR3 is CASRFNPGSEAFF. For the CDR3, the DNA is TGTGCCAGCAGGTTCAACCCAGGGTCTGAAGCTTTCTTT.

V gene TRBV19 combines with J gene TRBJ1-3, with unresolved D. The CDR3 spans 14 residues. Trimming took off 6 bases at V and 0 bases at J, with 9 bases between the two ends. Germline V gives CDR1 LNHDA, CDR2 SQIVND (reference sequence). The CDR3 DNA reads as TGTGCCAGTAGACCGGGTTACTCTGGAAACACCATATATTTT. It yields the protein CASRPGYSGNTIYF.

The chain has TRBV5-4 and TRBJ2-5; D is uncertain. The V end lost 0 bases, the J end lost 0 bases, and 9 bases lay between the germline ends. Germline loops: CDR1 SGHNT, CDR2 YYREEE (reference sequence). The CDR3 extends over 15 amino acids. CDR3 sequence: CASSLAGPHQETQYF. CDR3 nucleotide sequence: TGTGCCAGCAGCTTGGCTGGCCCACACCAAGAGACCCAGTACTTC.

The chain has TRBV19 and TRBJ1-2, with D maybe TRBD1 (6 bases). Trimming pared 1 base from V and 8 bases from J, leaving 17 bases between. The CDR3 is made up of 15 amino acids. CDR1 and CDR2 from the germline V gene are LNHDA and SQIVND (reference sequence). CDR3 DNA: TGTGCCAGTAGTATAGCCACACAGGGTTTAAGCGGCTACACCTTC. Translated, it gives CASSIATQGLSGYTF.

The rearrangement links TRBV6-5 to TRBJ1-1; D is unresolved. V was clipped by 11 bases and J by 0 bases, with 13 bases between them. The CDR3 sequence is 13 residues long. CDR1 and CDR2 (germline): MNHEY, SVGAGI. Here the CDR3 DNA reads TGTGCCGTAGTTGGTAGAATGAACACTGAAGCTTTCTTT. This sequence encodes CAVVGRMNTEAFF.

The chain couples TRBV28 to TRBJ1-2; TRBD1 matches 7 bases. CDR1 and CDR2 from the germline V gene are MDHEN and SYDVKM. The CDR3 totals 15 residues. V trimming: 10 bases; J trimming: 1 base; junction bases outside the gene matches: 12. The CDR3 protein is CATRLGTDYNYGYTF. The CDR3 DNA is TGTGCCACCCGCCTGGGGACAGATTATAACTATGGCTACACCTTC.

The genes are TRBV28 and TRBJ1-2, with 8 bases lining up with TRBD1. Trimming at V came to 2 bases and at J to 4 bases, leaving 3 bases not matched to a gene. This CDR3 region has 14 residues. CDR1 is MDHEN and CDR2 is SYDVKM in the germline V gene. The CDR3 coding sequence is TGTGCCAGCAGTTTAATGCAGGGGGCCTATGGCTACACCTTC. Translation: CASSLMQGAYGYTF.

This chain joins TRBV6-5 and TRBJ2-1, with 8 bases lining up with TRBD2. V lost 6 bases, J lost 5 bases, and 6 bases stayed unmatched. This CDR3 has 14 amino acids. The germline V gene encodes CDR1 MNHEY and CDR2 SVGAGI. The CDR3 is CASRGELADNEQFF. CDR3 DNA sequence: TGTGCCAGCAGGGGCGAACTAGCGGACAATGAGCAGTTCTTC.